Listed here is a single T cell receptor (beta chain). In the original processing: How many nucleated cells were present was estimated from reference gene primer amplification. The method was immunoSEQ multiplex PCR; TCRdb's version includes in-frame clones alone and lacks a portion of them. V, J and clone size reflect that table, while D and trimming were determined from the DNA. This sample has 110,000 or so clones, with around 91% found just once. The data were obtained in a study of blood T cell repertoires in COVID-19. Study context: COVID-19 samples from acute and convalescent phases originated in the United States, Italy and Spain.

J was trimmed by 9 bases and V by 8 bases; bases with no gene match: 18. The germline CDR1 and CDR2 sequences are SNHLY and FYNNEI. The CDR3 has 15 amino acids. The V and J genes are TRBV2 and TRBJ1-1, with 7 bases that match TRBD1. Sequenced material: peripheral blood. The receptor was derived from a man in his 70s with active or convalescent COVID-19. The CDR3, as DNA: TGTGCCAGCGTTCTTTCGGGGCTCCAGGGGGATAAAGCTTTCTTT. Its translation: CASVLSGLQGDKAFF.